The rows below give T cell receptor beta chains drawn from one sample of a study of blood T cell repertoires in COVID-19. Clones were read by immunoSEQ multiplex PCR, and TCRdb kept only the in-frame ones, dropping some. The data hold some 66,000 clones, with approximately 88% observed a single time. Sequenced: peripheral blood. These receptors were taken from a woman aged 55-75 years with acute or convalescent COVID-19. The CDR3 runs from the conserved cysteine through the conserved F or W.

cdr3_aa	v_call	j_call	cdr3_length
CASSSGTPPEKLFF	TRBV11-2	TRBJ1-4	14
CASSLEAKLMNTEAFF	TRBV5-1	TRBJ1-1	16
CASSQDPGVINQPQHF	TRBV4-1	TRBJ1-5	16
CASSPFGGQEKLFF	TRBV7-2	TRBJ1-4	14
CASSQPGQNYGYTF	TRBV4-2	TRBJ1-2	14
CASSARDRVNQPQHF	TRBV6-2/TRBV6-3	TRBJ1-5	15
CASSLELSGNEQFF	TRBV5-4	TRBJ2-1	14
CASSALKQFHYGYTF	TRBV7-9	TRBJ1-2	15
CASSFGQGQETQYF	TRBV27	TRBJ2-5	14
CASSDAGTGFSPLHF	TRBV28	TRBJ1-6	15
CASSLAHGEQFF	TRBV7-7	TRBJ2-1	12
CASQDRLNTEAFF	TRBV12-3/TRBV12-4	TRBJ1-1	13
CASSISGLHQETQYF	TRBV10-2	TRBJ2-5	15
CASSYLDGGGEKLFF	TRBV6-5	TRBJ1-4	15
CAIRGTSTDTQYF	TRBV10-3	TRBJ2-3	13
CASRGGAGELFF	TRBV7-2	TRBJ2-2	12
CASSRGQGIGEQFF	TRBV5-1	TRBJ2-1	14
CASSLDPGTDTQYF	TRBV7-2	TRBJ2-3	14
CASSQEWATYGYTF	TRBV4-1	TRBJ1-2	14
CATDTGGHQPQHF	TRBV7-8	TRBJ1-5	13
CASSYGGADTQYF	TRBV5-6	TRBJ2-3	13
CASSQTPPSGVSDTQYF	TRBV18	TRBJ2-3	17
CASSPQGFNTEAFF	TRBV5-6	TRBJ1-1	14
CASSKKYRNTEAFF	TRBV6-4	TRBJ1-1	14
CAWSVRATNEKLFF	TRBV30	TRBJ1-4	14
CASSLGPAAEMNSPLHF	TRBV11-2	TRBJ1-6	17
CAWSGAGLIREAFF	TRBV30	TRBJ1-1	14
CASGGYGSGPDSYNEQFF	TRBV9	TRBJ2-1	18
CASSLLTLRGNRVERNEQFF	TRBV28	TRBJ2-1	20
CASSSPGNSYGYTF	TRBV6-2/TRBV6-3	TRBJ1-2	14
CASSLGGLGAEQFF	TRBV5-1	TRBJ2-1	14
CASSPRTGGGQPQHF	TRBV7-8	TRBJ1-5	15
CASSLWPGFKETQYF	TRBV7-7	TRBJ2-5	15
CASSLGTYSNQPQHF	TRBV5-1	TRBJ1-5	15
CASSWDRGDGYTF	TRBV27	TRBJ1-2	13
CASSIGGAGEKLFF	TRBV19	TRBJ1-4	14
CASSDTNEQFF	TRBV6-1	TRBJ2-1	11
CASSQGRTTYQPQHF	TRBV14	TRBJ1-5	15
CASSGSLGAWNTEAFF	TRBV6-1	TRBJ1-1	16
CASSLTGADEQFF	TRBV7-3	TRBJ2-1	13
CAWSGGTGYGYTF	TRBV30	TRBJ1-2	13
CASRILADEQFF	TRBV2	TRBJ2-1	12
CASSPRLAALEETQYF	TRBV7-2	TRBJ2-5	16
CSAPQDTGYTF	TRBV20-1	TRBJ1-2	11
CASSLPSGSLSEQFF	TRBV5-1	TRBJ2-1	15
CASSQDFLRGLSQETQYF	TRBV4-1	TRBJ2-5	18
CASSVDRGSTLHF	TRBV5-1	TRBJ1-6	13